One and the same sample provided the 22 T cell receptor beta chains below, sequenced in a study of blood T cell repertoires in COVID-19. Profiled with immunoSEQ multiplex PCR; TCRdb holds only in-frame clones, not every one. Of tens of thousands of clones in the sample, roughly 87% were seen once. Material: peripheral blood. The receptor source for this set is a man between 60 and 75 years old with acute or convalescent COVID-19.

This chain uses TRBV7-3 with TRBJ2-1; weak D call: TRBD2 (7 bases). From germline, CDR1 is SGHTA and CDR2 FQGTGA. V was pared by 5 bases and J by 7 bases, with 27 bases between. The length of the CDR3 is 18 residues. CDR3 DNA sequence: TGTGCCAGCAGCCCTCTGGGGGGGGCGGGACTTCAGAGGAATGAGCAGTTCTTC. Its translation is CASSPLGGAGLQRNEQFF.

The chain couples TRBV18 to TRBJ2-6; TRBD1 agrees at 9 bases. This CDR3 spans 18 amino acids. With V trimmed by 3 bases and J by 1 base, 7 bases remained unmatched. The germline gives CDR1 KGHSH, CDR2 LQKENI. CDR3 region: CASSPPGQGTSGANVLTF. The CDR3, as DNA: TGTGCCAGCTCACCCCCGGGACAGGGAACTTCTGGGGCCAACGTCCTGACTTTC.

The genes are TRBV12-5 and TRBJ2-7; unclear D gene. V lost 2 bases, J lost 3 bases, and 14 bases lay in between. The CDR3 sequence is 15 residues long. CDR1 is LGHNT, CDR2 FRNRAP, per germline. This chain's CDR3 is CASGLIEERLYEQYF. CDR3 bases: TGTGCTAGTGGTTTGATCGAGGAGAGACTCTACGAGCAGTACTTC.

The chain combines TRBV5-6 with TRBJ2-1, with D perhaps TRBD1 (6 bases). Trimming removed 9 bases at V and 2 bases at J, with 18 bases between. Germline V gene data show CDR1 as SGHDT and CDR2 as YYEEEE. The CDR3 extends over 15 amino acids. The CDR3 DNA follows: TGTGCCACCCAACCGGGACACCTTACCTACAATGAGCAGTTCTTC. Translated, it gives CATQPGHLTYNEQFF.

This chain uses TRBV19 with TRBJ1-4; possible D gene TRBD1, 6 bases. Germline CDR1 is LNHDA and CDR2 is SQIVND (reference sequence). This CDR3 is 13 amino acids long. Between the trimmed V and J ends, which lost 9 bases and 6 bases, there was a span of 14 bases. The CDR3 DNA is TGTGCCAGCAAAGCTGGGGGCGATGAAAAACTGTTTTTT. The encoded protein is CASKAGGDEKLFF.

This chain connects TRBV4-1 to TRBJ2-7; no firm D call. Germline V gene lookup returns CDR1 MGHRA and CDR2 YSYEKL. This CDR3 has 15 residues. Trimming shortened V by 1 base and J by 3 bases, and 13 bases separated the two germline ends. The CDR3 region is CASSQAPGGFYEQYF. The CDR3 DNA sequence: TGCGCCAGCAGCCAAGCTCCAGGTGGTTTCTACGAGCAGTACTTC.

This chain links TRBV7-9 with TRBJ2-5; 8 nucleotides line up with TRBD2. V lost 3 bases and J lost 4; bases outside the gene matches: 1. The length of the CDR3 is 13 residues. Germline CDR1 and CDR2: SEHNR and FQNEAQ (reference sequence). The CDR3 DNA reads TGTGCCAGCAGCTTCGCGGGGGGAGAGACCCAGTACTTC. It codes for CASSFAGGETQYF.

This chain links TRBV2 with TRBJ1-2, with D hard to call. CDR1 is SNHLY, CDR2 FYNNEI, per germline. V gave up 0 bases and J gave up 8 bases, with 10 bases separating them. CDR3 length: 13 amino acids. The CDR3 coding sequence is TGTGCCAGCAGTGAAGCCCCATCAGGAGGCTACACCTTC. Translation: CASSEAPSGGYTF. The whole variable domain, filled in from reference TRBV2 and TRBJ1-2, reads EPEVTQTPSHQVTQMGQEVILRCVPISNHLYFYWYRQILGQKVEFLVSFYNNEISEKSEIFDDQFSVERPDGSNFTLKIRSTKLEDSAMYFCASSEAPSGGYTFGSGTRLTVV.

The CDR3 here is CSVGGLAGGTDEQYF. The CDR3 DNA reads as TGCAGCGTTGGGGGACTAGCGGGGGGAACGGACGAGCAGTACTTC. The chain combines TRBV29-1 with TRBJ2-7; 15 positions agree with TRBD2. CDR1 is SQVTM, CDR2 ANQGSEA, per germline. CDR3 length equals 15 residues. The V gene end was trimmed by 4 bases and the J gene end by 5 bases; junction bases not matched to a gene: 6.

This chain joins TRBV5-1 and TRBJ1-4, with no clear D. CDR1 and CDR2 (germline): SGHRS, YFSETQ. The CDR3 runs to 15 residues. With 1 base removed from V and 0 bases from J, the gap between germline ends came to 7 bases. The CDR3 region has the DNA TGCGCCAGCAGCTTGTTCCATGCAACTAATGAAAAACTGTTTTTT. Protein: CASSLFHATNEKLFF.

As regards this clone: At one end, the junction sequence differs from germline, possibly due to a read error. J is TRBJ2-2 and V is TRBV4-1, with D possibly TRBD1 on 6 matching bases. The CDR3 runs 14 residues. CDR1 and CDR2 (germline): MGHRA, YSYEKL. The CDR3 spells CASSKEQGIGELFF. The CDR3 bases are TGCGCCAGCAGCAAAGAACAGGGTATAGGGGAGCTGTTTTTT.

The V call is TRBV19, the J call TRBJ1-1; unclear D gene. The V gene lost 0 bases and the J gene lost 5 bases, with 7 bases spanning the gap. Germline-derived CDR1 and CDR2 are LNHDA and SQIVND (reference sequence). CDR3 length: 13 residues. CDR3 bases: TGTGCCAGTAGTATAGAAGTACGGACTGAAGCTTTCTTT. Its translation is CASSIEVRTEAFF.

The rearrangement links TRBV5-1 to TRBJ2-4; D is possibly TRBD2 (5 bases). The CDR3 loop spans 15 amino acids. V shed 0 bases and J shed 4 bases, with 11 bases lying between them. Germline CDR1 reads SGHRS; CDR2 reads YFSETQ. Here the CDR3 DNA reads TGCGCCAGCAGCTTGGGTTCGACGGGGAAAAACATTCAGTACTTC. It is translated as CASSLGSTGKNIQYF.

This clone showed up just a few times. The chain is built from TRBV19 and TRBJ1-4; 10 bases fit TRBD1. V gave up 7 bases and J gave up 8 bases; unmatched junction bases: 10. The length of the CDR3 is 15 residues. From germline, CDR1 is LNHDA and CDR2 SQIVND (reference sequence). This CDR3 reads CASTSPGQGYEKLFF. In DNA, the CDR3 is TGTGCCAGTACCTCGCCGGGACAGGGGTACGAAAAACTGTTTTTT.

This clone was seen only once. The V call is TRBV19, the J call TRBJ2-1, with D possibly TRBD2 on 6 matching bases. This CDR3 is 15 amino acids long. With 9 bases removed from V and 8 bases from J, the gap between germline ends came to 23 bases. In germline, CDR1 is LNHDA, CDR2 SQIVND (reference sequence). The CDR3 DNA sequence: TGTGCCAGCCGTAGTACCCAGCGACTAGACGATGAGCAGTTCTTC. It is translated as CASRSTQRLDDEQFF.

The rearrangement joins TRBV6-6 to TRBJ1-6, with TRBD1 matching over 8 bases. The CDR3 extends over 13 amino acids. Germline V lookup: CDR1 MNHNY, CDR2 SVGAGI (reference sequence). V was pared by 8 bases and J by 7 bases, with 4 bases of the junction left unmatched. CDR3 bases: TGTGCCAGCCAGGACAGGGAAAATTCACCCCTCCACTTT. Amino acid sequence: CASQDRENSPLHF.

V and J are TRBV5-1 and TRBJ1-1, with a weak D call TRBD1 (6 bases). Germline CDR1 is SGHRS and CDR2 is YFSETQ. The CDR3 sequence is 16 residues long. Between the trimmed V and J ends, which lost 6 bases and 3 bases, there was a span of 21 bases. The CDR3 loop is CASTAGGRAMDTEAFF. In nucleotides, the CDR3 is TGCGCCAGCACAGCCGGGGGGCGCGCGATGGACACTGAAGCTTTCTTT.

The chain combines TRBV5-6 with TRBJ2-3; TRBD2 matches 8 bases. V trimming: 4 bases; J trimming: 2 bases; junction bases outside the gene matches: 6. The CDR3 runs to 15 residues. The V gene's germline CDR1 is SGHDT and CDR2 YYEEEE. This CDR3 reads CASSHRRGVTDTQYF. CDR3 bases: TGTGCCAGCAGCCACCGGCGGGGGGTCACAGATACGCAGTATTTT. Based on the CDR3 plus reference TRBV5-6 and TRBJ2-3, the full variable domain is DAGVTQSPTHLIKTRGQQVTLRCSPKSGHDTVSWYQQALGQGPQFIFQYYEEEERQRGNFPDRFSGHQFPNYSSELNVNALLLGDSALYLCASSHRRGVTDTQYFGPGTRLTVL.

J is TRBJ1-6 and V is TRBV9; D remains unclear. Trimming shortened V by 0 bases and J by 6 bases, and 10 bases separated the two germline ends. In germline, CDR1 is SGDLS, CDR2 YYNGEE. The CDR3 is made up of 15 amino acids. CDR3: CASSVVEGGNSPLHF. CDR3 nucleotides: TGTGCCAGCAGCGTAGTAGAGGGAGGTAATTCACCCCTCCACTTT.

The CDR3 DNA sequence: TGTGCCAGCAGCTTAACGGTTTCACCCCTCCACTTT. It yields the protein CASSLTVSPLHF. The chain joins TRBV11-2 to TRBJ1-6, with D hard to call. This CDR3 contains 12 residues. Germline-derived CDR1 and CDR2 are SGHAT and FQNNGV. V was trimmed by 2 bases and J by 9 bases, leaving 5 bases between them.

The chain couples TRBV5-6 to TRBJ2-2; 7 bases match TRBD1. V gave up 6 bases and J gave up 4 bases; unmatched junction bases: 12. The germline V gene has CDR1 SGHDT and CDR2 YYEEEE. The CDR3 covers 16 residues. CDR3 in amino acids: CASTGLTGAGTGELFF. In DNA, the CDR3 is TGTGCCAGCACCGGACTCACAGGGGCCGGCACCGGGGAGCTGTTTTTT.

The gene calls are TRBV5-1 and TRBJ1-2; no firm D call. Per germline, CDR1 SGHRS and CDR2 YFSETQ. Deletions cut 1 base from V and 4 bases from J, with 14 bases between. This CDR3 contains 15 residues. CDR3 nucleotides: TGCGCCAGCAGCTTGAACGCCAACTCCCCCTATGGCTACACCTTC. Amino acid sequence: CASSLNANSPYGYTF.